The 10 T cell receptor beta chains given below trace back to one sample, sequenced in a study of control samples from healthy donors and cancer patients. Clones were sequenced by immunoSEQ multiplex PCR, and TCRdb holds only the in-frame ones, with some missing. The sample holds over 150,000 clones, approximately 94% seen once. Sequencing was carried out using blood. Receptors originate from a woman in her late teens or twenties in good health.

The CDR3 sequence is CASSRRTPYSNQPQHF. For the CDR3, the DNA is TGTGCCAGCAGCCGCCGGACACCATATAGCAATCAGCCCCAGCATTTT. The chain has TRBV27 and TRBJ1-5, with D perhaps TRBD1 (5 bases). From germline, CDR1 is MNHEY and CDR2 SMNVEV (reference sequence). The CDR3 totals 16 residues. V dropped 6 bases and J dropped 0 bases, with 15 bases sitting between them.

The CDR3 loop reads CASSPIPLRGASSTYEQYF. The CDR3 nucleotides are TGTGCCAGCTCACCCATCCCCCTACGGGGGGCGAGTTCGACCTACGAGCAGTACTTC. The rearrangement links TRBV18 to TRBJ2-7; D is possibly TRBD2 (7 bases). The V and J ends lost 3 bases and 2 bases respectively, with 26 bases between them. CDR1 KGHSH and CDR2 LQKENI come from the germline V gene. The CDR3 has 19 amino acids.

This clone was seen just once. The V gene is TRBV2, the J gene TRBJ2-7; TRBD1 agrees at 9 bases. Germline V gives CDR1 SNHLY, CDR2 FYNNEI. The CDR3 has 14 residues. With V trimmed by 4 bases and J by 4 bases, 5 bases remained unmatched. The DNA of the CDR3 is TGTGCCAGCAGTGTCGGGACAGGGTTTTACGAGCAGTACTTC. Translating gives CASSVGTGFYEQYF.

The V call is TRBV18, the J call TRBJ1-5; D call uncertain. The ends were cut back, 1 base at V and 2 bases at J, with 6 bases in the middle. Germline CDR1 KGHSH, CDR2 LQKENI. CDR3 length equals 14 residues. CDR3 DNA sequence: TGTGCCAGCTCACCACTAAGTGGCAATCAGCCCCAGCATTTT. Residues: CASSPLSGNQPQHF. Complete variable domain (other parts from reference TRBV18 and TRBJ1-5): NAGVMQNPRHLVRRRGQEARLRCSPMKGHSHVYWYRQLPEEGLKFMVYLQKENIIDESGMPKERFSAEFPKEGPSILRIQQVVRGDSAAYFCASSPLSGNQPQHFGDGTRLSIL.

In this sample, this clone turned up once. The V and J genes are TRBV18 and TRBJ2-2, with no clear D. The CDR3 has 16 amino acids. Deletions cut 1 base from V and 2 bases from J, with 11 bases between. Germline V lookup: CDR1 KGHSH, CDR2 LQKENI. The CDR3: CASSPQTGRNTGELFF. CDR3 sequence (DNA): TGTGCCAGCTCACCACAGACTGGACGAAACACCGGGGAGCTGTTTTTT.

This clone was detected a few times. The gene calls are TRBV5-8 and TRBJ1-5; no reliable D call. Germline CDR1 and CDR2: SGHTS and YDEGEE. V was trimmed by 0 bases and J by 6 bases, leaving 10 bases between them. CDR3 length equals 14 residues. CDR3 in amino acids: CASSLGRVGQPQHF. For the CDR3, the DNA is TGTGCCAGCAGCTTGGGAAGGGTCGGTCAGCCCCAGCATTTT.

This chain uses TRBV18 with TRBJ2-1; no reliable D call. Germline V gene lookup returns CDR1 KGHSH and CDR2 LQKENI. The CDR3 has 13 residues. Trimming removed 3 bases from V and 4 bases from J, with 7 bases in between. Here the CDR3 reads CASSPSLYNEQFF. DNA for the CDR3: TGTGCCAGCTCACCTAGCCTTTACAATGAGCAGTTCTTC.

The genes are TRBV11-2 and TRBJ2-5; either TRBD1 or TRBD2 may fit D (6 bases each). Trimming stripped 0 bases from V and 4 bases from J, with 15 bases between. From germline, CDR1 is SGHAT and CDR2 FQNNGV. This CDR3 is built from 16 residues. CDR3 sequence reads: CASSLETGARGETQYF. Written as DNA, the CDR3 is TGTGCCAGCAGCTTAGAAACGGGGGCGAGGGGAGAGACCCAGTACTTC.

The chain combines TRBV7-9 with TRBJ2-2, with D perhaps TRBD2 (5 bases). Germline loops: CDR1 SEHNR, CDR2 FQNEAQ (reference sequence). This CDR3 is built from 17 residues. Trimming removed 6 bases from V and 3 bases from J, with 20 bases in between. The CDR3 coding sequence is TGTGCCAGCAGTCGGAGCGGCTCGACCGACTACACCGGGGAGCTGTTTTTT. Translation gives CASSRSGSTDYTGELFF.

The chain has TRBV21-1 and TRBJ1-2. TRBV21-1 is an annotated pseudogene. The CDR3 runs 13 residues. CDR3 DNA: TGTGCCAACTACGAGGACCGGTGCTATGGCTACACCTTC. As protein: CANYEDRCYGYTF.